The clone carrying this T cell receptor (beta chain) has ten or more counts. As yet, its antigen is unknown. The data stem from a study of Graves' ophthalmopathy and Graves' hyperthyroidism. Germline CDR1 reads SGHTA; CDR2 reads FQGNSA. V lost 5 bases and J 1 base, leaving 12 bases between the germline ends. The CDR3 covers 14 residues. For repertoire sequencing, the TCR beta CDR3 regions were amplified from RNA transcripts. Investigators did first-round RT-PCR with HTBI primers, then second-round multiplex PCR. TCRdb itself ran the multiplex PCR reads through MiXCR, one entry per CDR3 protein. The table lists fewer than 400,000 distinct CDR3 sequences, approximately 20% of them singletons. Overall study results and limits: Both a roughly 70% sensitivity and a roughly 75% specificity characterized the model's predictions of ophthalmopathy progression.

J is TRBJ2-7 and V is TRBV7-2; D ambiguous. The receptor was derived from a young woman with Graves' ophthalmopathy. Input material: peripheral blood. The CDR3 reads CASSPPLKSYEQYF. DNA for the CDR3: TGTGCCAGCAGCCCCCCCCTTAAGTCCTACGAGCAGTACTTC.